These 10 T cell receptor beta chains were sequenced from one sample in a study of identical twins. A single record per CDR3 protein comes from TCRdb applying MiXCR to the 5' RACE reads. This table has about 920,000 distinct CDR3 sequences, about 12% appearing once. The same sample was also used in a study of yellow fever vaccine responses in identical twins.

Sequencing input: PBMCs. The source is a woman younger than 35 in good health.

The CDR3 loop is CASSYSVVGDQPQHF. The CDR3 DNA is TGTGCCAGCAGTTACTCTGTCGTAGGGGATCAGCCCCAGCATTTT. This chain uses TRBV6-6 with TRBJ1-5; possible D gene TRBD1, 5 bases. Germline loops: CDR1 MNHNY, CDR2 SVGAGI (reference sequence). CDR3 size: 15 residues. V lost 0 bases to trimming and J lost 5 bases, with 11 bases between them.

The chain carries TRBV24-1 and TRBJ2-1, with 11 bases that match TRBD2. Germline V CDR1 and CDR2: KGHDR, SFDVKD. CDR3 size: 18 residues. Trimming at V came to 4 bases and at J to 0 bases, leaving 7 bases not matched to a gene. The CDR3, as DNA: TGTGCCACCAGTGACCCCGGGACTAGCGGAGTCTCCTACAATGAGCAGTTCTTC. Translated, it gives CATSDPGTSGVSYNEQFF.

The table lists this clonotype with many counts. The chain is built from TRBV12-3 or TRBV12-4 and TRBJ1-1; the D gene is possibly TRBD1 (5 bases). The CDR3 loop spans 13 amino acids. The V end lost 5 bases, the J end lost 4 bases, and 11 bases lay between the germline ends. CDR3 sequence reads: CASSPGMGTEAFF. The DNA for the CDR3 is TGTGCCAGCAGTCCAGGGATGGGCACTGAAGCTTTCTTT.

This clonotype was detected only a few times. This chain joins TRBV12-3 or TRBV12-4 and TRBJ2-2, with 12 nucleotides matching TRBD2. The V and J ends lost 7 bases and 7 bases, in that order; junction bases with no gene match: 7. The CDR3 is made up of 15 amino acids. This CDR3 reads CASTPSSGRGGELFF. For the CDR3, the DNA is TGTGCCAGCACCCCATCTAGCGGGAGGGGCGGGGAGCTGTTTTTT.

This clonotype was detected only a few times. The gene calls are TRBV27 and TRBJ2-3, with TRBD1 matching 8 bases. The V and J ends lost 3 bases and 0 bases, in that order; junction bases with no gene match: 5. Per the germline V gene, CDR1 is MNHEY and CDR2 is SMNVEV (reference sequence). CDR3 length: 16 residues. CDR3 bases: TGTGCCAGCAGTTTTCTACAGGGGGTTAGCACAGATACGCAGTATTTT. The encoded protein is CASSFLQGVSTDTQYF.

The chain is built from TRBV9 and TRBJ2-7; 7 nucleotides match TRBD1. Germline V lookup: CDR1 SGDLS, CDR2 YYNGEE. The CDR3 totals 15 residues. The V gene end was trimmed by 2 bases and the J gene end by 3 bases; junction bases not matched to a gene: 8. The CDR3 DNA sequence: TGTGCCAGCAGCGTGGGGGACAGTCACCTCTACGAGCAGTACTTC. It codes for CASSVGDSHLYEQYF.

The V and J genes are TRBV7-2 and TRBJ1-2; D not resolved. The CDR3 sequence is 12 residues long. Germline V gene data show CDR1 as SGHTA and CDR2 as FQGNSA. Trimming left V 1 base short and J 4 bases short, with 4 bases between. DNA of the CDR3: TGTGCCAGCAGCTTAGTACGCTATGGCTACACCTTC. Encoded protein: CASSLVRYGYTF.

Only a few counts were recorded for this clonotype. This chain uses TRBV20-1 with TRBJ2-7; a possible D gene is TRBD1 (5 bases). Trimming shortened V by 2 bases and J by 1 base, and 6 bases separated the two germline ends. CDR1 DFQATT and CDR2 SNEGSKA come from the germline V gene (reference sequence). The CDR3 length is 12 residues. The DNA for the CDR3 is TGCAGTGCTAGACGACAGTCCTACGAGCAGTACTTC. Its protein is CSARRQSYEQYF.

This clonotype was counted many times. This chain links TRBV4-1 with TRBJ1-1; D uncertain. V lost 1 base and J lost 7, with 16 bases in between. CDR3 length equals 15 residues. Germline CDR1 and CDR2: MGHRA and YSYEKL. CDR3 DNA: TGCGCCAGCAGCCAAGGGGCCCCGACTAGCGTTGAAGCTTTCTTT. It is translated as CASSQGAPTSVEAFF.

This clonotype was seen a few times. The chain combines TRBV3-1 with TRBJ2-7; D is possibly TRBD1 (8 bases). The germline V and J ends were trimmed by 0 bases and 5 bases, with 11 bases remaining between them. CDR1 is LGHDT, CDR2 YNNKEL, per germline (reference sequence). This CDR3 region has 14 residues. In DNA, the CDR3 is TGTGCCAGCAGCCAAGATACAGGGGGGGACGAGCAGTACTTC. As protein: CASSQDTGGDEQYF.